The 11 T cell receptor beta chains below come from one sample, sequenced in a study of spatial heterogeneity in lung cancer. Time point defined: sample taken at primary tumor resection. Whole RNA from tumor, nontumor lung or frozen PBMC was sequenced unsorted. One entry per CDR3 protein results from TCRdb running MiXCR on the 5' RACE reads. The sample lists tens of thousands of distinct CDR3 sequences; about 13% were seen once. This sample comprised PBMCs, obtained at surgery. These receptors all stem from a male donor with early-stage non-small cell lung cancer.

V gene TRBV4-2 combines with J gene TRBJ2-1; unclear D gene. Trimming took off 0 bases at V and 5 bases at J, with 14 bases between the two ends. The length of the CDR3 is 16 residues. The germline V gene has CDR1 LGHNA and CDR2 YNFKEQ. This chain's CDR3 is CASSQESSQRHNEQFF. The CDR3, as DNA: TGTGCCAGCAGCCAAGAGTCGTCTCAGCGCCACAATGAGCAGTTCTTC.

By frequency in the sample, this clonotype is medium-sized. This chain joins TRBV3-1 and TRBJ2-3; 7 bases are a match to TRBD2. Per the germline V gene, CDR1 is LGHDT and CDR2 is YNNKEL (reference sequence). With 4 bases clipped from V and 12 bases from J, the junction kept 7 bases outside the gene matches. CDR3 length: 12 amino acids. In DNA, the CDR3 is TGTGCCAGCAGCCCCACCGGGACTATCCAGTATTTT. It encodes CASSPTGTIQYF.

This rearrangement joins TRBV5-4 to TRBJ1-4; D gene unclear. The CDR3 is made up of 14 amino acids. Germline CDR1 is SGHNT and CDR2 is YYREEE (reference sequence). Trimming pared 0 bases from V and 5 bases from J, leaving 8 bases between. The CDR3 coding sequence is TGTGCCAGCAGCTTGGAAGTCGGCAATGAAAAACTGTTTTTT. Translated, it gives CASSLEVGNEKLFF.

The chain combines TRBV28 with TRBJ2-1; the match to TRBD2 covers 8 bases. V shed 2 bases and J 9 bases; nucleotides not matched to a gene: 6. Germline lookup yields CDR1 MDHEN and CDR2 SYDVKM. CDR3 size: 14 residues. CDR3 nucleotides: TGTGCCAGCAGTTTAACGGGAGGGCCTGGTGAGCAGTTCTTC. Amino acids: CASSLTGGPGEQFF.

This clonotype was detected many times. This chain connects TRBV28 to TRBJ2-7; the D is unclear. Trimming cost V 3 bases and J 2 bases, with 8 bases left between them. The CDR3 is 13 amino acids. Germline lookup yields CDR1 MDHEN and CDR2 SYDVKM. DNA of the CDR3: TGTGCCAGCAGTTTGGGGAACACCTACGAGCAGTACTTC. Encoded protein: CASSLGNTYEQYF.

This clonotype was counted many times. The genes are TRBV5-1 and TRBJ2-3; 7 bases map to TRBD1. V shed 3 bases, J shed 6 bases, and the junction held 13 bases outside the gene matches. The CDR3 totals 16 residues. CDR1 and CDR2 from the germline V gene are SGHRS and YFSETQ. CDR3 nucleotide sequence: TGCGCCAGCAGCTCGGGACAGTTATCCCCTGGGGATACGCAGTATTTT. Translating gives CASSSGQLSPGDTQYF. The whole variable domain, filled in from reference TRBV5-1 and TRBJ2-3, reads KAGVTQTPRYLIKTRGQQVTLSCSPISGHRSVSWYQQTPGQGLQFLFEYFSETQRNKGNFPGRFSGRQFSNSRSEMNVSTLELGDSALYLCASSSGQLSPGDTQYFGPGTRLTVL.

This clonotype appeared a few times. The gene calls are TRBV20-1 and TRBJ2-3; 8 bases line up with TRBD2. The ends lost 4 bases at V and 1 base at J; junction bases unmatched: 7. In germline, CDR1 is DFQATT, CDR2 SNEGSKA (reference sequence). The CDR3 extends over 15 amino acids. The CDR3 bases are TGCAGTGCTACGATGAAGACTAGCGGCACAGATACGCAGTATTTT. Encoded protein: CSATMKTSGTDTQYF.

Ten or more counts support this clonotype. This CDR3 reads CASSQDPGKETQYF. CDR3 nucleotides: TGTGCCAGCAGCCAAGACCCAGGAAAAGAGACCCAGTACTTC. This chain links TRBV3-1 with TRBJ2-5; D is unresolved. The CDR3 runs 14 residues. CDR1 and CDR2 from the germline V gene are LGHDT and YNNKEL (reference sequence). V shed 0 bases and J shed 3 bases, with 8 bases lying between them.

V is TRBV30 and J is TRBJ2-1; D is unresolved. The CDR3 runs to 14 residues. Trimming pared 7 bases from V and 0 bases from J, leaving 13 bases between. Germline V gene sequence: CDR1 GTSNPN, CDR2 SVGIG (reference sequence). The CDR3 reads CASQPERSYNEQFF. CDR3 sequence (DNA): TGTGCCTCCCAGCCTGAGCGCTCCTACAATGAGCAGTTCTTC.

The chain recombines TRBV20-1 with TRBJ2-4, with 7 bases fitting TRBD1. The CDR3 is 15 residues long. The V gene's germline CDR1 is DFQATT and CDR2 SNEGSKA (reference sequence). V was pared by 3 bases and J by 0 bases, with 5 bases of the junction left unmatched. Here the CDR3 DNA reads TGCAGTGCTAGTACGCCAGGGGGAGCCAAAAACATTCAGTACTTC. Translated: CSASTPGGAKNIQYF.

The V gene is TRBV20-1, the J gene TRBJ2-3, with 8 bases matching TRBD1. The ends lost 5 bases at V and 0 bases at J; junction bases unmatched: 10. Germline loops: CDR1 DFQATT, CDR2 SNEGSKA (reference sequence). This CDR3 region has 16 residues. The CDR3 nucleotides read TGCAGTGCTCCAAAATGGACAGGGCCTAGCACAGATACGCAGTATTTT. Its translation: CSAPKWTGPSTDTQYF.